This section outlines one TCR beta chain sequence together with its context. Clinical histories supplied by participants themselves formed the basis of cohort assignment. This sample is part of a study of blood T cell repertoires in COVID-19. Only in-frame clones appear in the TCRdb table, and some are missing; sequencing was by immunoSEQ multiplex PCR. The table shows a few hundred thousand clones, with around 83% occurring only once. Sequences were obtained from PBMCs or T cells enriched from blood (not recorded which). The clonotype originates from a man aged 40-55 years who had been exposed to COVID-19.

In DNA, the CDR3 is TGTGCCAGCTCATTTCTAGCGGGGGAATACAATGAGCAGTTCTTC. Protein: CASSFLAGEYNEQFF. The V and J genes are TRBV18 and TRBJ2-1; 10 positions agree with TRBD2. V shed 5 bases, J shed 4 bases, and the junction held 5 bases outside the gene matches. The CDR3 sequence is 15 residues long. CDR1 and CDR2 from the germline V gene are KGHSH and LQKENI.